The 18 T cell receptor beta chains below were found in one sample sequenced in a study of cytomegalovirus exposure and HLA in healthy donors. This table comes from immunoSEQ multiplex PCR, and its TCRdb copy is limited to in-frame clones, with some not included. The data contain a few hundred thousand clones, roughly 83% of them singletons. Sample: PBMCs. Receptors originate from a woman younger than 45 in good health and CMV-seropositive.

The genes are TRBV18 and TRBJ2-1; 14 bases align to TRBD2. This CDR3 has 16 residues. The J segment lost 10 bases and the V segment lost 3 bases, leaving 8 bases of the junction unmatched. Germline CDR1 KGHSH, CDR2 LQKENI. The CDR3 sequence: CASSPLGLAGVREQFF. CDR3 nucleotide sequence: TGTGCCAGCTCACCCCTGGGACTAGCGGGAGTAAGGGAGCAGTTCTTC.

The chain uses TRBV19 and TRBJ1-2, with 8 bases matching TRBD1. Germline values: CDR1 LNHDA, CDR2 SQIVND (reference sequence). The CDR3 consists of 13 residues. Trimming at V came to 6 bases and at J to 6 bases, leaving 6 bases not matched to a gene. DNA for the CDR3: TGTGCCAGTAGGGCTGCAGGGGGCGATGGCTACACCTTC. The encoded protein is CASRAAGGDGYTF.

The gene calls are TRBV4-1 and TRBJ2-2; TRBD1 agrees at 7 bases. The CDR3 totals 14 residues. Germline V lookup: CDR1 MGHRA, CDR2 YSYEKL. V lost 4 bases, J lost 5 bases, and 4 bases stayed unmatched. CDR3 nucleotides: TGCGCCAGCAGCCCAAAACAGGGGACCGGGGAGCTGTTTTTT. Its translation is CASSPKQGTGELFF.

The rearrangement links TRBV30 to TRBJ2-1; a possible D gene is TRBD2 (6 bases). This CDR3 comprises 14 residues. Trimming removed 5 bases at V and 4 bases at J, with 15 bases between. CDR1 and CDR2 (germline): GTSNPN, SVGIG (reference sequence). CDR3 sequence (DNA): TGTGCCTGGCTACCGGGGAGCGGGTACAATGAGCAGTTCTTC. Protein sequence: CAWLPGSGYNEQFF.

This clone was found a few times. The chain recombines TRBV7-2 with TRBJ1-5; D is undetermined. From germline, CDR1 is SGHTA and CDR2 FQGNSA. V shed 5 bases and J shed 2 bases, with 7 bases lying between them. The CDR3 loop spans 13 amino acids. DNA for the CDR3: TGTGCCAGCAGCCTCTTCGGCAATCAGCCCCAGCATTTT. Translating gives CASSLFGNQPQHF.

The chain joins TRBV6-5 to TRBJ2-3; D unresolved. Germline lookup yields CDR1 MNHEY and CDR2 SVGAGI. CDR3 length: 13 residues. The V and J ends lost 2 bases and 5 bases respectively, with 8 bases between them. CDR3 DNA sequence: TGTGCCAGCAGTTACCGACACCGAGATACGCAGTATTTT. It specifies CASSYRHRDTQYF.

This clone was seen a few times. The V and J genes are TRBV6-1 and TRBJ2-2, with 8 bases that match TRBD1. The germline CDR1 and CDR2 sequences are MNHNS and SASEGT. This CDR3 comprises 14 residues. The J segment lost 3 bases and the V segment lost 6 bases, leaving 3 bases of the junction unmatched. CDR3 DNA sequence: TGTGCCAGCAGCCCACAGGGGGACACCGGGGAGCTGTTTTTT. This encodes CASSPQGDTGELFF.

The sample holds a few counts of this clone. The rearrangement links TRBV18 to TRBJ1-2, with D possibly TRBD1 on 5 matching bases. This CDR3 is built from 12 residues. Germline assignment: CDR1 KGHSH and CDR2 LQKENI. V gave up 8 bases and J gave up 2 bases, with 9 bases separating them. DNA of the CDR3: TGTGCCAGCGGGGCAGGGAACTATGGCTACACCTTC. Its protein product is CASGAGNYGYTF.

This chain joins TRBV18 and TRBJ1-1; D possibly corresponds to TRBD1 (6 bases). The CDR3 is 15 amino acids. The V end was cut by 2 bases, the J end by 0 bases, with 10 bases between. The germline V gene encodes CDR1 KGHSH and CDR2 LQKENI. DNA for the CDR3: TGTGCCAGCTCACCAAGGACAGAGGTGAACACTGAAGCTTTCTTT. It is translated as CASSPRTEVNTEAFF.

In the case of this clone: Additional DNA sequences in this sample encode the identical CDR3. In DNA form, the CDR3 reads TGCGCCAGCAGCCCAGACAGCACTAATGAAAAACTGTTTTTT. Its protein is CASSPDSTNEKLFF. V usage is TRBV5-1 and J usage is TRBJ1-4, with a possible D match to TRBD1 (5 bases). The CDR3 consists of 14 residues. V lost 4 bases and J lost 2, with 9 bases in between. Germline V lookup: CDR1 SGHRS, CDR2 YFSETQ. The full variable domain, completed using reference TRBV5-1 and TRBJ1-4, is KAGVTQTPRYLIKTRGQQVTLSCSPISGHRSVSWYQQTPGQGLQFLFEYFSETQRNKGNFPGRFSGRQFSNSRSEMNVSTLELGDSALYLCASSPDSTNEKLFFGSGTQLSVL.

This clone was counted once. The chain links TRBV5-6 to TRBJ1-1; no reliable D call. V dropped 3 bases and J dropped 7 bases, with 13 bases sitting between them. The CDR3 runs 13 residues. CDR1 is SGHDT and CDR2 is YYEEEE in the germline V gene. CDR3 DNA sequence: TGTGCCAGCAGCTCAACGACGGACCTTGAAGCTTTCTTT. This gives the protein CASSSTTDLEAFF.

This sequence joins TRBV27 and TRBJ2-7; 8 nucleotides agree with TRBD1. V shed 6 bases and J 4 bases; nucleotides not matched to a gene: 8. CDR1 and CDR2 (germline): MNHEY, SMNVEV (reference sequence). The CDR3 has 14 residues. CDR3 sequence: CASRRTGSQYEQYF. DNA of the CDR3: TGTGCCAGCAGGAGGACAGGGTCACAGTACGAGCAGTACTTC.

This clone occurred many times. This chain uses TRBV2 with TRBJ1-4; D is unresolved. CDR1 is SNHLY, CDR2 FYNNEI, per germline. V was cut by 7 bases and J by 8 bases, with 5 bases left in between. This CDR3 spans 10 amino acids. The CDR3 DNA follows: TGTGCCAGCACGGGGGAAAAACTGTTTTTT. Translating gives CASTGEKLFF.

In this sample, this clone turned up once. This chain joins TRBV19 and TRBJ2-3, with 7 positions matching TRBD1. CDR1 LNHDA and CDR2 SQIVND come from the germline V gene (reference sequence). The CDR3 extends over 13 amino acids. V lost 9 bases, J lost 4 bases, and 7 bases stayed unmatched. CDR3 residues: CASADRAADTQYF. CDR3 bases: TGTGCCAGCGCAGACAGGGCGGCAGATACGCAGTATTTT.

This clone occurred a few times. The genes are TRBV4-2 and TRBJ2-3, with a tentative D call TRBD2 (6 bases). The CDR3 extends over 16 amino acids. Looked up from germline, CDR1 is LGHNA and CDR2 is YNFKEQ. With 3 bases removed from V and 4 bases from J, the gap between germline ends came to 17 bases. The CDR3 here is CASSQGEEDGADTQYF. In DNA form, the CDR3 reads TGTGCCAGCAGCCAGGGGGAGGAGGATGGGGCAGATACGCAGTATTTT.

Worth noting for this clone: The junction does not match germline at one end; this may be a read error. The chain is built from TRBV29-1 and TRBJ1-2, with a weak D call TRBD1 (6 bases). CDR3 length: 13 residues. The germline gives CDR1 SQVTM, CDR2 ANQGSEA. As DNA, the CDR3 is TGCAGCGTCGAAGGGGGGCTAGGATATGGCTACACCTTC. This encodes CSVEGGLGYGYTF.

This clone was detected only a few times. The chain is built from TRBV15 and TRBJ2-2; TRBD1 agrees at 8 bases. The CDR3 has 18 amino acids. The V gene's germline CDR1 is LNHNV and CDR2 YYDKDF (reference sequence). V lost 4 bases to trimming and J lost 0 bases; unmatched junction nucleotides: 10. CDR3 sequence (DNA): TGTGCCACCAGCAAGGACAGGGCATCTTATCCGAACACCGGGGAGCTGTTTTTT. Translated, it gives CATSKDRASYPNTGELFF.

Only one count was recorded for this clone. The V call is TRBV30, the J call TRBJ2-3; TRBD2 agrees at 13 bases. Germline V gene sequence: CDR1 GTSNPN, CDR2 SVGIG (reference sequence). The CDR3 has 16 residues. With V trimmed by 0 bases and J by 5 bases, 5 bases remained unmatched. The CDR3 loop reads CAWSVGLAGAGDTQYF. CDR3 sequence (DNA): TGTGCCTGGAGTGTCGGACTAGCGGGAGCGGGAGATACGCAGTATTTT.